The next 23 T cell receptor beta chains were all read from a single sample in a study of blood T cell repertoires in COVID-19. Clones were sequenced by immunoSEQ multiplex PCR, and TCRdb holds only the in-frame ones, with some missing. The sample has about 200,000 clones; approximately 84% are singletons. The sequencing sample was made of PBMCs or T cells enriched from blood (not recorded which). The receptors were sampled from a man aged 40-50 years who had recovered from COVID-19.

This clone showed up just a few times. The chain links TRBV5-4 to TRBJ1-6; 8 bases map to TRBD1. CDR1 is SGHNT and CDR2 is YYREEE in the germline V gene (reference sequence). The CDR3 is 16 amino acids. V lost 4 bases, J lost 7 bases, and 10 bases stayed unmatched. Written as DNA, the CDR3 is TGTGCCAGCAGCCTAGTACAGGGGGGACTAAATTCACCCCTCCACTTT. Translation: CASSLVQGGLNSPLHF.

The chain is built from TRBV5-1 and TRBJ2-1, with 12 bases fitting TRBD1. Trimming at V came to 7 bases and at J to 7 bases, leaving 9 bases not matched to a gene. The length of the CDR3 is 15 residues. Germline V gene sequence: CDR1 SGHRS, CDR2 YFSETQ. CDR3 region: CASWTGTGGLNEQFF. CDR3 sequence (DNA): TGCGCCAGCTGGACCGGGACAGGGGGCTTGAATGAGCAGTTCTTC.

The chain is built from TRBV20-1 and TRBJ1-1, with 7 bases that match TRBD1. Germline V gene sequence: CDR1 DFQATT, CDR2 SNEGSKA (reference sequence). The length of the CDR3 is 17 residues. The J segment lost 4 bases and the V segment lost 3 bases, leaving 17 bases of the junction unmatched. CDR3 amino acids: CSASSPVPKSGGTEAFF. In nucleotides, the CDR3 is TGCAGTGCTAGTTCCCCCGTCCCGAAATCAGGGGGCACTGAAGCTTTCTTT.

V gene TRBV30 combines with J gene TRBJ2-1, with a weak D call TRBD2 (6 bases). This CDR3 has 15 residues. Germline V gene lookup returns CDR1 GTSNPN and CDR2 SVGIG (reference sequence). With 0 bases removed from V and 0 bases from J, the gap between germline ends came to 9 bases. CDR3: CAWSVGGSSYNEQFF. For the CDR3, the DNA is TGTGCCTGGAGTGTCGGGGGAAGCTCCTACAATGAGCAGTTCTTC. Filled out from reference TRBV30 and TRBJ2-1, the complete variable domain reads SQTIHQWPATLVQPVGSPLSLECTVEGTSNPNLYWYRQAAGRGLQLLFYSVGIGQISSEVPQNLSASRPQDRQFILSSKKLLLSDSGFYLCAWSVGGSSYNEQFFGPGTRLTVL.

The chain's CDR3 is CASQRHEGIYTQYF. CDR3 DNA: TGTGCCAGCCAGCGCCATGAGGGTATATATACGCAGTATTTT. The chain employs TRBV13 and TRBJ2-3; D is perhaps TRBD2 (5 bases). The germline V gene encodes CDR1 PRHDT and CDR2 FYEKMQ (reference sequence). This CDR3 region has 14 residues. The V end was cut by 8 bases, the J end by 7 bases, with 19 bases between.

This clone was seen once. This sequence joins TRBV19 and TRBJ1-5; 7 bases line up with TRBD1. This CDR3 region has 14 residues. The V segment lost 7 bases and the J segment 0 bases; nucleotides outside the gene matches: 3. CDR1 is LNHDA, CDR2 SQIVND, per germline (reference sequence). The CDR3 region is CASTTGLSNQPQHF. CDR3 DNA: TGTGCCAGTACGACAGGGCTTAGCAATCAGCCCCAGCATTTT.

This chain connects TRBV6-5 to TRBJ1-3; 9 positions match TRBD1. The CDR3 contains 16 residues. Per germline, CDR1 MNHEY and CDR2 SVGAGI. J gave up 6 bases and V 2 bases, and 8 bases lay outside the gene matches. The CDR3 loop is CASSYRLGQGPNTIYF. The CDR3, as DNA: TGTGCCAGCAGTTACCGATTAGGACAGGGGCCAAACACCATATATTTT.

The CDR3 DNA reads as TGTGCCAGCAGTTCACGTTGGGGGGGCTCTACTGAAGCTTTCTTT. It yields the protein CASSSRWGGSTEAFF. The chain is built from TRBV6-5 and TRBJ1-1, with a weak D call TRBD1 (6 bases). This CDR3 spans 15 amino acids. Germline CDR1 reads MNHEY; CDR2 reads SVGAGI. The ends were cut back, 4 bases at V and 5 bases at J, with 17 bases in the middle.

The V and J genes are TRBV4-2 and TRBJ2-2; 8 positions agree with TRBD2. The CDR3 totals 14 residues. V dropped 4 bases and J dropped 3; count of bases not matched to a gene: 1. Germline V gene sequence: CDR1 LGHNA, CDR2 YNFKEQ. CDR3 coding DNA: TGTGCCAGCAGCCTAGCGGGGTACACCGGGGAGCTGTTTTTT. This gives the protein CASSLAGYTGELFF.

V usage is TRBV6-5 and J usage is TRBJ2-7; the D gene is possibly TRBD1 (8 bases). This CDR3 comprises 15 residues. The germline CDR1 and CDR2 sequences are MNHEY and SVGAGI. The V and J ends lost 4 bases and 4 bases respectively, with 17 bases between them. Here the CDR3 DNA reads TGTGCCAGCAGTTGGCGGACAGGGAGGGGGTACGAGCAGTACTTC. This translates into CASSWRTGRGYEQYF.

The chain carries TRBV11-2 and TRBJ2-4; D may be TRBD1 (6 bases). V was trimmed by 4 bases and J by 0 bases, leaving 7 bases between them. Germline assignment: CDR1 SGHAT and CDR2 FQNNGV. The CDR3 has 14 residues. The CDR3 nucleotides are TGTGCCAGCAGCTCAGGGGAAGCCAAAAACATTCAGTACTTC. Amino acids: CASSSGEAKNIQYF.

This clone was seen just once. This rearrangement joins TRBV5-1 to TRBJ1-1; D call uncertain. The V and J ends lost 3 bases and 4 bases respectively, with 10 bases between them. Germline CDR1 SGHRS, CDR2 YFSETQ. The CDR3 totals 13 residues. The CDR3 sequence is CASSSLPGTEAFF. CDR3 bases: TGCGCCAGCAGCTCCCTCCCGGGCACTGAAGCTTTCTTT.

This chain joins TRBV7-2 and TRBJ1-5; D unclear. There are 15 residues in the CDR3. Trimming pared 5 bases from V and 4 bases from J, leaving 15 bases between. Per germline, CDR1 SGHTA and CDR2 FQGNSA. CDR3 DNA: TGTGCCAGCAGCCCCTCCGTGGGCCGTAATCAGCCCCAGCATTTT. Its translation: CASSPSVGRNQPQHF. Combining the CDR3 with reference TRBV7-2 and TRBJ1-5 gives the whole variable domain GAGVSQSPSNKVTEKGKDVELRCDPISGHTALYWYRQSLGQGLEFLIYFQGNSAPDKSGLPSDRFSAERTGGSVSTLTIQRTQQEDSAVYLCASSPSVGRNQPQHFGDGTRLSIL.

The chain joins TRBV6-1 to TRBJ1-3, with 8 bases fitting TRBD1. CDR3 length equals 16 residues. Germline CDR1 reads MNHNS; CDR2 reads SASEGT. V was clipped by 4 bases and J by 2 bases; unmatched bases: 7. Here the CDR3 reads CASSGEIRGPGNTIYF. Written as DNA, the CDR3 is TGTGCCAGCAGTGGGGAGATCAGGGGGCCTGGAAACACCATATATTTT.

The chain carries TRBV19 and TRBJ1-1, with a possible D match to TRBD1 (5 bases). The CDR3 is 13 residues long. CDR1 is LNHDA, CDR2 SQIVND, per germline (reference sequence). V was clipped by 6 bases and J by 3 bases, with 11 bases between them. The CDR3 protein is CASRITGYTEAFF. CDR3 nucleotide sequence: TGTGCCAGTAGGATAACAGGATACACTGAAGCTTTCTTT.

The chain has TRBV5-8 and TRBJ1-6, with TRBD1 matching 12 bases. The germline V gene has CDR1 SGHTS and CDR2 YDEGEE. V lost 3 bases to trimming and J lost 3 bases; unmatched junction nucleotides: 4. The CDR3 consists of 17 residues. This CDR3 reads CASSWGQGAYYNSPLHF. Here the CDR3 DNA reads TGTGCCAGCAGCTGGGGACAGGGGGCCTACTATAATTCACCCCTCCACTTT.

The chain is built from TRBV25-1 and TRBJ1-6; D might be TRBD1 (6 bases). V was clipped by 4 bases and J by 2 bases, with 9 bases between them. Germline V gene sequence: CDR1 MGHDK, CDR2 SYGVNS. The CDR3 runs 15 residues. DNA of the CDR3: TGTGCCAGCAGTGGCCAGGGGCCCTATAATTCACCCCTCCACTTT. Translating gives CASSGQGPYNSPLHF.

The gene calls are TRBV7-2 and TRBJ1-2; no firm D call. Per germline, CDR1 SGHTA and CDR2 FQGNSA. The CDR3 is 14 residues long. Trimming removed 2 bases from V and 8 bases from J, with 15 bases in between. CDR3 residues: CASSLRSPNHGYTF. The CDR3 DNA reads TGTGCCAGCAGCTTACGCTCTCCTAACCACGGCTACACCTTC. The full variable domain, in which reference TRBV7-2 and TRBJ1-2 provide the parts outside the CDR3, is GAGVSQSPSNKVTEKGKDVELRCDPISGHTALYWYRQSLGQGLEFLIYFQGNSAPDKSGLPSDRFSAERTGGSVSTLTIQRTQQEDSAVYLCASSLRSPNHGYTFGSGTRLTVV.

This clone was seen a single time. The J gene is TRBJ1-1, the V gene TRBV19; 8 bases fit TRBD1. CDR3 length: 16 residues. Germline lookup yields CDR1 LNHDA and CDR2 SQIVND (reference sequence). With V trimmed by 10 bases and J by 7 bases, 20 bases remained unmatched. The CDR3 protein is CATQTGTGPLKSEAFF. In DNA form, the CDR3 reads TGTGCCACCCAAACCGGGACAGGTCCCCTCAAAAGTGAAGCTTTCTTT.

In its sample, this clone was seen once. The rearrangement links TRBV28 to TRBJ1-6; tentatively, D is TRBD1 (5 bases). The V gene's germline CDR1 is MDHEN and CDR2 SYDVKM. The CDR3 sequence is 15 residues long. The ends were cut back, 9 bases at V and 3 bases at J, with 15 bases in the middle. In DNA form, the CDR3 reads TGTGCCAGTTCCTTCGGGGGGATCTATAATTCACCCCTCCACTTT. Its protein product is CASSFGGIYNSPLHF.

The chain is built from TRBV27 and TRBJ2-7, with 8 bases identical to TRBD2. The CDR3 loop spans 16 amino acids. The germline gives CDR1 MNHEY, CDR2 SMNVEV (reference sequence). V gave up 5 bases and J gave up 0 bases; unmatched junction bases: 9. CDR3 sequence: CASSSAGGPSSYEQYF. The CDR3 DNA sequence: TGTGCCAGCAGTAGTGCGGGGGGCCCTAGCTCCTACGAGCAGTACTTC.

V and J are TRBV5-1 and TRBJ2-7; 11 bases fit TRBD1. The CDR3 extends over 15 amino acids. Per the germline V gene, CDR1 is SGHRS and CDR2 is YFSETQ. Trimming took 5 bases from V and 3 from J; bases not matched to a gene: 7. The CDR3 reads CASRPGQGGSYEQYF. The DNA for the CDR3 is TGCGCCAGCAGGCCGGGACAGGGGGGAAGCTACGAGCAGTACTTC.

The rearrangement links TRBV11-2 to TRBJ2-7; TRBD1 matches at 7 bases. Trimming at V came to 5 bases and at J to 1 base, leaving 5 bases not matched to a gene. This CDR3 comprises 14 residues. Per germline, CDR1 SGHAT and CDR2 FQNNGV. The chain's CDR3 is CASSPDRVSYEQYF. In nucleotides, the CDR3 is TGTGCCAGCAGCCCAGACAGGGTTTCCTACGAGCAGTACTTC.